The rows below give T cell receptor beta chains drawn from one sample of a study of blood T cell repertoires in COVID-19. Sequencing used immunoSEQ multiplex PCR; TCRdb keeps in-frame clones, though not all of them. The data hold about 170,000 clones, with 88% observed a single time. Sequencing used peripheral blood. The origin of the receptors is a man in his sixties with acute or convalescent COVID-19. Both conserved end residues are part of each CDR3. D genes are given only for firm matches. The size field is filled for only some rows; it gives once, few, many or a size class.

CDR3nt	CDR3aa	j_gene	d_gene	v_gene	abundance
TGTGCCAGCAGTTTCTGGACAGGGAGCACCGGGGAGCTGTTTTTT	CASSFWTGSTGELFF	TRBJ2-2	TRBD1	TRBV6-6	NA
TGTGCCAGCATAGTAACAGCAATGAACACTGAAGCTTTCTTT	CASIVTAMNTEAFF	TRBJ1-1	NA	TRBV6-5	NA
TGTGCCAGCAGCTTAGGGGGCGCCCTGTGGGAGACCCAGTACTTC	CASSLGGALWETQYF	TRBJ2-5	NA	TRBV11-2	NA
TGTGCCATCAGTGAACGGGAAAATGGTGAAAAACTGTTTTTT	CAISERENGEKLFF	TRBJ1-4	NA	TRBV10-3	NA
TGCGCCAGCAGCTTGCGCGCCCTCGGGGATTCACCCCTCCACTTT	CASSLRALGDSPLHF	TRBJ1-6	NA	TRBV5-1	NA
TGTGCCAGCAGTTCAGGGTCAACTAATGAAAAACTGTTTTTT	CASSSGSTNEKLFF	TRBJ1-4	NA	TRBV28	NA
TGTGCCAGCAGCTTAAGGACAGGGGCAGGTTCTAACTATGGCTACACCTTC	CASSLRTGAGSNYGYTF	TRBJ1-2	TRBD1	TRBV5-6	once
TGTGCCAGCAGCCGCCTAAACAGGGGCGAGCAGTACTTC	CASSRLNRGEQYF	TRBJ2-7	TRBD1	TRBV14	NA
TGTGCCAGCAGCCTCGGGATTTTCTCTGGAAACACCATATATTTT	CASSLGIFSGNTIYF	TRBJ1-3	NA	TRBV13	few
TGTGCCAGCAGCCCCCGACTAGCGGGAGTGGTTACTTACGAGCAGTACTTC	CASSPRLAGVVTYEQYF	TRBJ2-7	TRBD2	TRBV14	NA
TGTGCCAGCAGCTTGGAACAGGGCTATGGCTACACCTTC	CASSLEQGYGYTF	TRBJ1-2	NA	TRBV5-4	NA
TGTGCCAGCAGCTTAGGCGGGGGGGCGGCAGATACGCAGTATTTT	CASSLGGGAADTQYF	TRBJ2-3	TRBD2	TRBV11-3	NA
TGTGCCAGCAGCTTAGAACTAGCGGGATTTTACAATGAGCAGTTCTTC	CASSLELAGFYNEQFF	TRBJ2-1	TRBD2	TRBV11-2	NA
TGTGCCAGCAGCGGGCCAGGGGGATTTATGGACTATGGCTACACCTTC	CASSGPGGFMDYGYTF	TRBJ1-2	TRBD1	TRBV11-3	NA
TGTGCCAGCAGCTTAACTCTCCTTCAGCCCCAGCATTTT	CASSLTLLQPQHF	TRBJ1-5	NA	TRBV7-3	NA
TGCGCCAGCAGTGAGGGTCCCGGGGAGGGTGCTGGCTACACCTTC	CASSEGPGEGAGYTF	TRBJ1-2	NA	TRBV10-2	NA
TGCGCCAGCAGCCAACCGGGACAAAGGACCGGGGAGCTGTTTTTT	CASSQPGQRTGELFF	TRBJ2-2	NA	TRBV4-1	once
TGTGCCAGCATGGGCAGCGGCTATTTGCAGCCCCAGCATTTT	CASMGSGYLQPQHF	TRBJ1-5	NA	TRBV2	NA
TGTGCCAGCAGCTTACCGGGGGACCCCCAGCATTTT	CASSLPGDPQHF	TRBJ1-5	NA	TRBV7-9	NA
TGTGCCAGCAGTGACAGTCCCAATCAGCCCCAGCATTTT	CASSDSPNQPQHF	TRBJ1-5	NA	TRBV6-1	NA
TGTGCCAGCAGTTACTCGCCACGGGGAACCTATAATTCACCCCTCCACTTT	CASSYSPRGTYNSPLHF	TRBJ1-6	NA	TRBV6-2/TRBV6-3	NA
TGTGCCAGCAGTGAAACGGGTCTAGCGGTTTACGAGCAGTACTTC	CASSETGLAVYEQYF	TRBJ2-7	TRBD2	TRBV6-1	few
TGTGCCAGCAGCGGGACAGGGGAGTTTAACTATGGCTACACCTTC	CASSGTGEFNYGYTF	TRBJ1-2	TRBD1	TRBV9	NA
TGTGCCAGCAGCAATACAGGGGGCGGAAACACCATATATTTT	CASSNTGGGNTIYF	TRBJ1-3	TRBD1	TRBV9	NA
TGTGCCAGCAGCTCCTCAGCCGGGAATGCGCAGTATTTT	CASSSSAGNAQYF	TRBJ2-3	NA	TRBV7-2	NA
TGTGCCAGCAGCTTGGGGCCTGACTTCTATGGCTACACCTTC	CASSLGPDFYGYTF	TRBJ1-2	NA	TRBV5-4	NA
TGTGCCATCAGTGTTGGACAGGGAGAAGCTTTCTTT	CAISVGQGEAFF	TRBJ1-1	TRBD1	TRBV10-3	NA
TGTGCCAGCAGTGAAGCAGACAGGGTACCTGGAAACACCATATATTTT	CASSEADRVPGNTIYF	TRBJ1-3	TRBD1	TRBV6-1	few
TGTGCCAGCAGCTTACAGAACACAGATACGCAGTATTTT	CASSLQNTDTQYF	TRBJ2-3	NA	TRBV5-4	NA
TGCGCCAGCAGCTTGGCGCCCTTTCGGGACAGGGGGATTGGCTACACCTTC	CASSLAPFRDRGIGYTF	TRBJ1-2	TRBD1	TRBV5-1	NA
TGTGCCAGCAGCGGGTTACAGGGGGTATCCTACAATGAGCAGTTCTTC	CASSGLQGVSYNEQFF	TRBJ2-1	TRBD1	TRBV5-4	NA
TGCGCCAGCAGCCCCGGGACAGCCTATGGCTACACCTTC	CASSPGTAYGYTF	TRBJ1-2	TRBD1	TRBV5-1	NA
TGTGCCACCAGTGATTTTGAGGACACCACCCAGAATGAGCAGTTCTTC	CATSDFEDTTQNEQFF	TRBJ2-1	NA	TRBV24-1	NA
TGTGCCAGCAGCCAAGGTCAGGTAGGGGCTGAAGCTTTCTTT	CASSQGQVGAEAFF	TRBJ1-1	NA	TRBV3-1/TRBV3-2	NA
TGTGCCAGCACCATGGGAGGGGGGCAAGAGACCCAGTACTTC	CASTMGGGQETQYF	TRBJ2-5	NA	TRBV7-3	NA
TGTGCCAGCAGGGGACAGGGGACGGAAAAACTGTTTTTT	CASRGQGTEKLFF	TRBJ1-4	TRBD1	TRBV11-2	NA
TGTGCCAGCAGCGGCGGACAGGGCACGGGGTCCGACACTGAAGCTTTCTTT	CASSGGQGTGSDTEAFF	TRBJ1-1	TRBD1	TRBV5-6	NA
TGTGCCAGCTTTGGCCGACTTAACACTGAAGCTTTCTTT	CASFGRLNTEAFF	TRBJ1-1	NA	TRBV6-5	NA
TGTGCCAGCAGCTCCGGGACAGTCCAAGAGACCCAGTACTTC	CASSSGTVQETQYF	TRBJ2-5	TRBD1	TRBV5-4	NA
TGTGCCAGCAGCGTACTGACTAAGGGATACAATGAGCAGTTCTTC	CASSVLTKGYNEQFF	TRBJ2-1	NA	TRBV9	once
TGTGCCAGCAGCTTACAGGGAGGGTATAGCAATCAGCCCCAGCATTTT	CASSLQGGYSNQPQHF	TRBJ1-5	NA	TRBV7-8	NA
TGTGCCAGCAGCTCAGGGGTCACTGGCTACACCTTC	CASSSGVTGYTF	TRBJ1-2	NA	TRBV5-6	NA
TGTGCCAGCAGCTTAGGGATTAGCGGGAGTTTTCAAGAGACCCAGTACTTC	CASSLGISGSFQETQYF	TRBJ2-5	TRBD2	TRBV7-7	NA
TGTGCCAGTAGTATGTTGGGGCTCGAGACCCAGTACTTC	CASSMLGLETQYF	TRBJ2-5	NA	TRBV19	NA
TGTGCCAGCAGTACTAGCACAGATACGCAGTATTTT	CASSTSTDTQYF	TRBJ2-3	NA	TRBV12-3/TRBV12-4	NA
TGTGCCAGCAGCGTAGCCCCCTTACGGGGTAATGAAAAACTGTTTTTT	CASSVAPLRGNEKLFF	TRBJ1-4	NA	TRBV9	NA
TGTGCCAGCAGGGATTTTCCCGGCAGCGGAGAGACCCAGTACTTC	CASRDFPGSGETQYF	TRBJ2-5	NA	TRBV7-9	NA
TGTGCCAGTAGTATAGTAGCTCAAGAGACGCAGCCCCAGCATTTT	CASSIVAQETQPQHF	TRBJ1-5	NA	TRBV19	few
TGTGCCAGCAGCTTGTTCGTACTAGCGGGGGCTACCTACGAGCAGTACTTC	CASSLFVLAGATYEQYF	TRBJ2-7	TRBD2	TRBV5-8	NA
TGCGCCAGCCGGGGACATAACTATGGCTACACCTTC	CASRGHNYGYTF	TRBJ1-2	NA	TRBV4-1	NA
TGTGCCAGCAGCGTAGAGCCTCAGGGGTTGACTGAAGCTTTCTTT	CASSVEPQGLTEAFF	TRBJ1-1	NA	TRBV9	NA
TGTGCCAGCTCCCCGGGTCCTGAAGCTTTCTTT	CASSPGPEAFF	TRBJ1-1	NA	TRBV18	NA
TGTGCCAGCAGCTTCGGGACTAGCGGGAGGAAAAATGAGCAGTTCTTC	CASSFGTSGRKNEQFF	TRBJ2-1	TRBD2	TRBV11-3	NA
TGTGCCAGCAGCTTATTTCCCAGACAAGAGACCCAGTACTTC	CASSLFPRQETQYF	TRBJ2-5	NA	TRBV7-9	NA
TGTGCCAGCCAAGCTACAGGGGGCGGCACAGATACGCAGTATTTT	CASQATGGGTDTQYF	TRBJ2-3	TRBD1	TRBV5-4	NA
TGTGCCAGCAGTCCAGACAGGGGTTCCTATAATTCACCCCTCCACTTT	CASSPDRGSYNSPLHF	TRBJ1-6	TRBD1	TRBV27	NA
TGTGCCAGCAGCTTAGACAGAAACACTGAAGCTTTCTTT	CASSLDRNTEAFF	TRBJ1-1	NA	TRBV13	NA
TGTGCCACCAGTGCCGTGGACAGGGACCAGCCCCAGCATTTT	CATSAVDRDQPQHF	TRBJ1-5	TRBD1	TRBV24-1	NA